This passage covers 32 T cell receptor beta chains from one sample sequenced in a study of T cells expressing NK-cell markers. TCRdb re-called the 5' RACE reads and catalogs CDR3 proteins one per entry, DNA excluded. This sample's table reports 350,000 to 450,000 distinct CDR3 sequences. The material sequenced was blood T cells: a sorted CD56 or NKG2C T cell subset, CD4+ or CD8+ T cells, or bulk PBMC T cells (not recorded which). These receptor sequences come from a man aged 18 to 69 in good health.

This chain uses TRBV12-3 or TRBV12-4 with TRBJ2-1; TCRdb lists TRBD1, though no DNA is available to test this call. The CDR3 sequence is 17 residues long. CDR3 residues: CASSIGGGTSSYNEQFF.

V gene TRBV4-2 combines with J gene TRBJ1-5; checking the TCRdb D call of TRBD1 is not possible without DNA. The length of the CDR3 is 15 residues. Germline lookup yields CDR1 LGHNA and CDR2 YNFKEQ. The CDR3: CASSQGQGFNQPQHF.

The chain carries TRBV20-1 and TRBJ2-7; TCRdb calls TRBD1, which cannot be checked without DNA. Germline V gene data show CDR1 as DFQATT and CDR2 as SNEGSKA (reference sequence). The CDR3 runs 13 residues. CDR3: CSARKGGAYEQYF.

The chain is built from TRBV7-2 and TRBJ2-3; TCRdb gives TRBD2 as the D gene, but with no DNA this cannot be confirmed. CDR3 length: 18 amino acids. The germline CDR1 and CDR2 sequences are SGHTA and FQGNSA. The chain's CDR3 is CASSLARGRLAYPDTQYF.

The V call is TRBV7-3, the J call TRBJ2-3; the D call from TCRdb, TRBD1, cannot be confirmed without DNA. The CDR3 is 16 amino acids. Germline CDR1 is SGHTA and CDR2 is FQGTGA. CDR3: CASSLVPVPSTDTQYF.

V is TRBV7-6 and J is TRBJ2-5; TCRdb's D gene call, TRBD1, goes unchecked for lack of DNA. CDR1 is SGHVS, CDR2 FNYEAQ, per germline. CDR3 length: 16 residues. This chain's CDR3 is CASSLAASLPQGAQYF.

The rearrangement links TRBV12-5 to TRBJ2-2; no DNA is available, so the TRBD1 call from TCRdb remains unchecked. Germline V gene lookup returns CDR1 LGHNT and CDR2 FRNRAP. CDR3 size: 15 residues. CDR3 sequence reads: CASGWTGGNSGELFF.

The CDR3 sequence: CASRPASGGWYEQYF. V and J are TRBV12-3 or TRBV12-4 and TRBJ2-7; the D gene TCRdb calls, TRBD2, cannot be checked with no DNA. The CDR3 is 15 amino acids.

V gene TRBV27 combines with J gene TRBJ2-7; no DNA is available, so the TRBD1 call from TCRdb remains unchecked. The germline V gene has CDR1 MNHEY and CDR2 SMNVEV (reference sequence). The CDR3 length is 15 residues. The CDR3 spells CASSYKGRPPYEQYF.

V gene TRBV20-1 combines with J gene TRBJ2-2; TCRdb gives TRBD1 as the D gene, but with no DNA this cannot be confirmed. This CDR3 contains 16 residues. Germline values: CDR1 DFQATT, CDR2 SNEGSKA (reference sequence). CDR3 protein: CSATSRDRGPIGELFF.

The rearrangement uses TRBV9 and TRBJ2-5; TCRdb's assignment of TRBD1 cannot be checked, as there is no DNA. This CDR3 spans 19 amino acids. Germline V CDR1 and CDR2: SGDLS, YYNGEE. CDR3 amino acids: CASSGGGLLQTGGEETQYF.

This chain uses TRBV21-1 with TRBJ1-1; absent DNA, TCRdb's TRBD1 call cannot be checked. TRBV21-1 is recorded as a pseudogene. CDR3 length: 15 residues. The CDR3: CASSKRAGGEVRAFF.

This sequence joins TRBV7-2 and TRBJ2-6. CDR1 and CDR2 from the germline V gene are SGHTA and FQGNSA. This CDR3 comprises 18 residues. The CDR3 sequence is CASSLAIGLLAGANVLTF. Variable domain in full (rest from reference TRBV7-2 and TRBJ2-6): GAGVSQSPSNKVTEKGKDVELRCDPISGHTALYWYRQSLGQGLEFLIYFQGNSAPDKSGLPSDRFSAERTGGSVSTLTIQRTQQEDSAVYLCASSLAIGLLAGANVLTFGAGSRLTVL.

This rearrangement joins TRBV27 to TRBJ2-1. The CDR3 length is 14 residues. CDR1 is MNHEY, CDR2 SMNVEV, per germline (reference sequence). Here the CDR3 reads CASRDVSSYNEQFF.

V and J are TRBV25-1 and TRBJ1-2; TCRdb outputs TRBD1, but without DNA this stays unchecked. There are 16 residues in the CDR3. Germline lookup yields CDR1 MGHDK and CDR2 SYGVNS. The CDR3 reads CASSELTSWQGYGYTF.

The chain uses TRBV3-1 and TRBJ2-3; the D call from TCRdb, TRBD2, cannot be confirmed without DNA. This CDR3 has 16 residues. Germline V gene lookup returns CDR1 LGHDT and CDR2 YNNKEL (reference sequence). The CDR3: CASSQQTSGATDTQYF.

The chain couples TRBV7-2 to TRBJ2-3; no DNA is available, so the TRBD2 call from TCRdb remains unchecked. The CDR3 has 17 amino acids. Germline CDR1 and CDR2: SGHTA and FQGNSA. The CDR3 reads CASRARSGGPGSDTQYF.

The chain recombines TRBV28 with TRBJ2-7; TCRdb outputs TRBD1, but without DNA this stays unchecked. This CDR3 region has 15 residues. Germline V gene sequence: CDR1 MDHEN, CDR2 SYDVKM. The CDR3 sequence is CASNSGAFSSYEQYF.

The chain is built from TRBV7-2 and TRBJ2-1; the D call from TCRdb, TRBD2, cannot be confirmed without DNA. CDR1 and CDR2 (germline): SGHTA, FQGNSA. The CDR3 has 15 amino acids. The CDR3 reads CASSLASVSYNEQFF.

J is TRBJ2-3 and V is TRBV20-1; TCRdb calls TRBD2, which cannot be checked without DNA. This CDR3 is 13 amino acids long. Germline CDR1 and CDR2: DFQATT and SNEGSKA (reference sequence). The CDR3 reads CSAIWRSTDTQYF.

The V gene is TRBV2, the J gene TRBJ1-2; TCRdb's D call, TRBD1, is unchecked because there is no DNA. CDR1 is SNHLY, CDR2 FYNNEI, per germline. The CDR3 contains 15 residues. The chain's CDR3 is CASSGRLQGNYGYTF.

The J gene is TRBJ1-2, the V gene TRBV3-1; without DNA, the TCRdb call of TRBD1 cannot be checked. The CDR3 has 13 amino acids. Looked up from germline, CDR1 is LGHDT and CDR2 is YNNKEL (reference sequence). The CDR3 here is CASSQTDRGGYTF.

V usage is TRBV18 and J usage is TRBJ1-1. The CDR3 runs to 12 residues. The germline gives CDR1 KGHSH, CDR2 LQKENI. CDR3 residues: CASSPSVLSAFF. The whole variable domain, filled in from reference TRBV18 and TRBJ1-1, reads NAGVMQNPRHLVRRRGQEARLRCSPMKGHSHVYWYRQLPEEGLKFMVYLQKENIIDESGMPKERFSAEFPKEGPSILRIQQVVRGDSAAYFCASSPSVLSAFFGQGTRLTVV.

V and J are TRBV4-2 and TRBJ2-1; the TRBD1 assignment by TCRdb is unverifiable without DNA. Germline CDR1 reads LGHNA; CDR2 reads YNFKEQ. CDR3 length: 15 amino acids. CDR3 loop: CASSPGTGAGNEQFF.

V is TRBV28 and J is TRBJ1-1. There are 15 residues in the CDR3. CDR1 and CDR2 from the germline V gene are MDHEN and SYDVKM. This chain's CDR3 is CASSLFGTENTEAFF.

V gene TRBV7-9 combines with J gene TRBJ1-1. The CDR3 covers 16 residues. Looked up from germline, CDR1 is SEHNR and CDR2 is FQNEAQ (reference sequence). The CDR3 sequence: CASSLRPGQTNTEAFF.

The genes are TRBV2 and TRBJ2-7; absent DNA, TCRdb's TRBD1 call cannot be checked. This CDR3 region has 15 residues. Germline-derived CDR1 and CDR2 are SNHLY and FYNNEI. CDR3 in amino acids: CASSVGGYSSYEQYF.

The chain couples TRBV28 to TRBJ1-1; TCRdb's D gene call, TRBD1, goes unchecked for lack of DNA. CDR3 size: 16 residues. Germline values: CDR1 MDHEN, CDR2 SYDVKM. This CDR3 is CASSLGSGQGWTEAFF. Filled out from reference TRBV28 and TRBJ1-1, the complete variable domain reads DVKVTQSSRYLVKRTGEKVFLECVQDMDHENMFWYRQDPGLGLRLIYFSYDVKMKEKGDIPEGYSVSREKKERFSLILESASTNQTSMYLCASSLGSGQGWTEAFFGQGTRLTVV.

The J gene is TRBJ2-1, the V gene TRBV12-3 or TRBV12-4; TCRdb gives TRBD1 as the D gene, but with no DNA this cannot be confirmed. The CDR3 loop spans 16 amino acids. The CDR3 loop is CASSQGLRRGYNEQFF.

The V gene is TRBV9, the J gene TRBJ2-6; lacking DNA, the TRBD1 call made by TCRdb goes unchecked. The CDR3 length is 16 residues. Germline CDR1 is SGDLS and CDR2 is YYNGEE. Here the CDR3 reads CASSVGEGAGANVLTF.

The chain combines TRBV5-6 with TRBJ2-1; TCRdb's assignment of TRBD1 cannot be checked, as there is no DNA. The CDR3 has 16 residues. CDR1 is SGHDT and CDR2 is YYEEEE in the germline V gene. The chain's CDR3 is CASSMTPGQGSDEQFF.

The chain is built from TRBV10-3 and TRBJ2-6; TCRdb reports TRBD1, a call that lacks DNA to check it against. CDR1 is ENHRY and CDR2 is SYGVKD in the germline V gene. The CDR3 runs to 17 residues. CDR3 in amino acids: CAISPLGPPVGANVLTF.